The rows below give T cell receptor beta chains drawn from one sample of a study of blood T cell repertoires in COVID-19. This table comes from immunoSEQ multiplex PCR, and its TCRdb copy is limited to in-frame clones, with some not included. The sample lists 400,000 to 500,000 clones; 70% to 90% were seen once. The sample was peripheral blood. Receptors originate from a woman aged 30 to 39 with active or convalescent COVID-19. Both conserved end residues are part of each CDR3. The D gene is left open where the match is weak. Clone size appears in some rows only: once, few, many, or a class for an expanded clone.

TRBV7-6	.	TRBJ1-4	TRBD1	CASSTSGGSEKLFF	TGTGCCAGCAGCACCTCAGGGGGCAGTGAAAAACTGTTTTTT
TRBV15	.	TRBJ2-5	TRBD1	CATSSGQGARLVEETQYF	TGTGCCACCAGCAGCGGACAGGGGGCGCGGTTGGTGGAAGAGACCCAGTACTTC
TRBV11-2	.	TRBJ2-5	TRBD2	CASSLPLAGSRQETQYF	TGTGCCAGCAGCTTACCACTAGCGGGTTCGAGACAAGAGACCCAGTACTTC
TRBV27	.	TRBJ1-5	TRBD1	CASRAGTGGNQPQHF	TGTGCCAGCAGGGCCGGGACAGGGGGAAATCAGCCCCAGCATTTT
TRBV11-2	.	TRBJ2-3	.	CASSSGVLDTQYF	TGTGCCAGCAGCTCGGGAGTTTTAGATACGCAGTATTTT
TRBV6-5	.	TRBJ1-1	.	CASGPGKVEAFF	TGTGCCAGCGGGCCAGGGAAGGTAGAAGCTTTCTTT
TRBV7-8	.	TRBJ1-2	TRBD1	CASSLYRGPDYGYTF	TGTGCCAGCAGTCTGTACAGGGGGCCTGACTATGGCTACACCTTC
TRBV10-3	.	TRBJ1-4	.	CAISVDSEKLFF	TGTGCCATCAGTGTCGATAGTGAAAAACTGTTTTTT
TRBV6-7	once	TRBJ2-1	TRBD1	CASSYAGTGVDEQFF	TGTGCCAGCAGTTACGCCGGGACAGGGGTCGATGAGCAGTTCTTC
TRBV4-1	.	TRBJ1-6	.	CASSQDLLNSPLHF	TGCGCCAGCAGCCAAGACCTTCTCAATTCACCCCTCCACTTT
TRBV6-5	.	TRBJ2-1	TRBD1	CASRTGGSYNEQFF	TGTGCCAGTAGGACAGGGGGCTCCTACAATGAGCAGTTCTTC
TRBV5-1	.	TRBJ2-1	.	CASSLAVASASLNEQFF	TGCGCCAGCAGCTTGGCGGTAGCTAGCGCGTCCCTAAATGAGCAGTTCTTC
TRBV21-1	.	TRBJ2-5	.	CASSKEKRKRNQETQYF	TGTGCCAGCAGCAAAGAAAAGAGGAAAAGAAACCAAGAGACCCAGTACTTC